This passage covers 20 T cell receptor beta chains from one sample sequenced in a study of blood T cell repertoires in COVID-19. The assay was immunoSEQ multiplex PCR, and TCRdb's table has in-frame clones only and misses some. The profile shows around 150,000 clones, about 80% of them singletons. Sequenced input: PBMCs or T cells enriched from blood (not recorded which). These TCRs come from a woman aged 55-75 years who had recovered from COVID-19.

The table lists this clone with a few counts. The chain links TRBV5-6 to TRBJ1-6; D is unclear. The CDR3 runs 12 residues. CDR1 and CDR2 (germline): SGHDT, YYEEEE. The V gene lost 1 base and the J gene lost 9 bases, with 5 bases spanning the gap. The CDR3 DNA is TGTGCCAGCAGCTTGTCCTCTTCACCCCTCCACTTT. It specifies CASSLSSSPLHF.

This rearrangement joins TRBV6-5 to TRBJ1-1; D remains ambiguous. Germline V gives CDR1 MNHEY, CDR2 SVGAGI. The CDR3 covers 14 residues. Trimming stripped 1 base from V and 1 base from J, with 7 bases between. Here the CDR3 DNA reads TGTGCCAGCAGTTACTTACAGCCGAACACTGAAGCTTTCTTT. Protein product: CASSYLQPNTEAFF.

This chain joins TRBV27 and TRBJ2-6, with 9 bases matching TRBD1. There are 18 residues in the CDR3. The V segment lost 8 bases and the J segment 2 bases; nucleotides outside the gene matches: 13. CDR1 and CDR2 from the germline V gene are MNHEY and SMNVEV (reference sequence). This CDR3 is CASSDEQGAGAGANVLTF. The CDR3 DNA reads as TGTGCCAGCTCGGATGAACAGGGGGCCGGGGCTGGGGCCAACGTCCTGACTTTC.

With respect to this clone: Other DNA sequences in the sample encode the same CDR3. DNA for the CDR3: TGTGCCAGCACCTCGGGTAACTATGGCTACACCTTC. It translates to CASTSGNYGYTF. This rearrangement joins TRBV12-3 or TRBV12-4 to TRBJ1-2; unclear D gene. This CDR3 has 12 amino acids. Trimming took off 7 bases at V and 1 base at J, with 7 bases between the two ends.

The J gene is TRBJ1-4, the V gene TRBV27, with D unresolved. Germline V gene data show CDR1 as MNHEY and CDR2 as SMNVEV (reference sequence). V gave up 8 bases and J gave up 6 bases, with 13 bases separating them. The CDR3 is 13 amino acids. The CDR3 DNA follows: TGTGCCAGCGCCAAGTTTGGAGATGAAAAACTGTTTTTT. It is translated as CASAKFGDEKLFF.

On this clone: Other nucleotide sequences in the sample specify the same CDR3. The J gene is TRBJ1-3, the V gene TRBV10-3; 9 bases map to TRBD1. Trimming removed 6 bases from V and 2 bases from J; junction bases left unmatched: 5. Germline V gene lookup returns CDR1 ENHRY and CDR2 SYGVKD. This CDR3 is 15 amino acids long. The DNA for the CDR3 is TGTGCCATCAGCGGGACAGGGCAAACTGGAAACACCATATATTTT. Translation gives CAISGTGQTGNTIYF.

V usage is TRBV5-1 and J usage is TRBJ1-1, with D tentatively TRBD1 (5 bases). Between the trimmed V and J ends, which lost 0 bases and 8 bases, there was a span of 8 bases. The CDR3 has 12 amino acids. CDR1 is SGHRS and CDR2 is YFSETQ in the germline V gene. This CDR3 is CASSLVGREAFF. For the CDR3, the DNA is TGCGCCAGCAGCTTGGTGGGGCGAGAAGCTTTCTTT.

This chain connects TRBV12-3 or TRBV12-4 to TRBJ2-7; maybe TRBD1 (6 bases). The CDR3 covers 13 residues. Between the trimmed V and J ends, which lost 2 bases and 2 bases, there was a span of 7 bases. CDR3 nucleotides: TGTGCCAGCAGTTTAAACAGGGCCTACGAGCAGTACTTC. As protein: CASSLNRAYEQYF.

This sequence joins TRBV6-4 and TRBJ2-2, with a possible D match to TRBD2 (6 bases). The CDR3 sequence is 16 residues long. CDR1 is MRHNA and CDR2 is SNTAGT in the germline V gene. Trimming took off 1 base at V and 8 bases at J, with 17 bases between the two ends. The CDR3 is CASSDWPGVETGELFF. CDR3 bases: TGTGCCAGCAGTGACTGGCCGGGAGTAGAGACGGGGGAGCTGTTTTTT.

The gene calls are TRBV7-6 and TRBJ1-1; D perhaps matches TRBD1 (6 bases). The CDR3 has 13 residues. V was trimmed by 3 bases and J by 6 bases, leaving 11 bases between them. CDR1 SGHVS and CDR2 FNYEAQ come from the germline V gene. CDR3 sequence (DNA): TGTGCCAGCAGCTTCGCTCAGGGGTCTGAAGCTTTCTTT. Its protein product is CASSFAQGSEAFF.

CDR3 in DNA: TGTGCCAGCAGCTTAGACTGCTACGAGCAGTACTTC. As protein: CASSLDCYEQYF. This sequence joins TRBV7-4 and TRBJ2-7; D not resolved. Germline V lookup: CDR1 SGHVT, CDR2 SQSDAQ. Trimming left V 1 base short and J 3 bases short, with 4 bases between. This CDR3 is built from 12 residues.

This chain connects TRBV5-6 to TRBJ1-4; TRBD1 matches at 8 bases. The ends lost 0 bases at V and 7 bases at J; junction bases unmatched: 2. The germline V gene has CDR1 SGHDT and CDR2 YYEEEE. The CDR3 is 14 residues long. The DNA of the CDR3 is TGTGCCAGCAGCTTGGGACAGGGGCTTGAAAAACTGTTTTTT. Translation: CASSLGQGLEKLFF.

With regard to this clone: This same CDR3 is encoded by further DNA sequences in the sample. CDR3 DNA: TGTGCCAGCAGCCAAGTTTGGACTCGGGGCTACACCTTC. Its protein product is CASSQVWTRGYTF. The rearrangement uses TRBV14 and TRBJ1-2; D is undetermined. This CDR3 is 13 amino acids long. Trimming took 1 base from V and 8 from J, leaving 11 bases between them. CDR1 is SGHDN, CDR2 FVKESK, per germline.

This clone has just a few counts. In DNA form, the CDR3 reads TGTGCCAGCAGCCGGGGGGAGGCGGGCGAGACCCAGTACTTC. Encoded protein: CASSRGEAGETQYF. The V gene is TRBV5-5, the J gene TRBJ2-5; 7 nucleotides line up with TRBD2. CDR1 is SGHKS, CDR2 YYEKEE, per germline (reference sequence). V was pared by 4 bases and J by 5 bases, with 8 bases of the junction left unmatched. The length of the CDR3 is 14 residues. Looking up the rest from reference TRBV5-5 and TRBJ2-5 gives the full variable domain: DAGVTQSPTHLIKTRGQQVTLRCSPISGHKSVSWYQQVLGQGPQFIFQYYEKEERGRGNFPDRFSARQFPNYSSELNVNALLLGDSALYLCASSRGEAGETQYFGPGTRLLVL.

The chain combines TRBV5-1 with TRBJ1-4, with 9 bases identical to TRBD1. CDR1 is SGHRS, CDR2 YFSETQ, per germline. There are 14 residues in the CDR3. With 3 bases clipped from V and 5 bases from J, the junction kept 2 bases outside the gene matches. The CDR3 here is CASSWGTGNEKLFF. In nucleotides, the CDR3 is TGCGCCAGCAGCTGGGGGACAGGGAATGAAAAACTGTTTTTT.

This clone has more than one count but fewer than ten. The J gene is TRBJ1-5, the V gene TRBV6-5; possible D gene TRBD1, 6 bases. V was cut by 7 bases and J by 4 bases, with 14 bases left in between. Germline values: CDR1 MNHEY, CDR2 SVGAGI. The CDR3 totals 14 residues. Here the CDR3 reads CASNTRGINQPQHF. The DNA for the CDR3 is TGTGCCAGCAACACCAGGGGCATAAATCAGCCCCAGCATTTT.

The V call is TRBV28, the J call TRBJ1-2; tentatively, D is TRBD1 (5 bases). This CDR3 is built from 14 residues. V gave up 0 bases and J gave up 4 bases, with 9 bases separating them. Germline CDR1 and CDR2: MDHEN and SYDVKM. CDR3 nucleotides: TGTGCCAGCAGTTTATGGCAGGGACTCTATGGCTACACCTTC. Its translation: CASSLWQGLYGYTF.

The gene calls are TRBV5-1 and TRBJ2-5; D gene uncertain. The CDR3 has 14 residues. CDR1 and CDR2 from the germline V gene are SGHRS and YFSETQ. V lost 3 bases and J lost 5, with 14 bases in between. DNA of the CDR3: TGCGCCAGCAGCTCCCTATCGAGGATCGAGACCCAGTACTTC. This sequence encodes CASSSLSRIETQYF.

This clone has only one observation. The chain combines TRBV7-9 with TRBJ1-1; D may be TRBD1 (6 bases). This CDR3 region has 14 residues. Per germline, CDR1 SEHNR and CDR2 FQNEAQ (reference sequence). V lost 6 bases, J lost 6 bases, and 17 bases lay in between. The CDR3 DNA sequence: TGTGCCAGCAGAGAAGGTGGCAGGGGACCTGAAGCTTTCTTT. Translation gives CASREGGRGPEAFF.

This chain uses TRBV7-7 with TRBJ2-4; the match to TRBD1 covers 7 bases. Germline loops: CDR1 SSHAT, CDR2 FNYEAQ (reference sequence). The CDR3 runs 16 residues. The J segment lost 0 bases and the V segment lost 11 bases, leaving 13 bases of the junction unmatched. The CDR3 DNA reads TGTGCCGTAACAGGGGATCTCTCCTTAGCCAAAAACATTCAGTACTTC. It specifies CAVTGDLSLAKNIQYF.